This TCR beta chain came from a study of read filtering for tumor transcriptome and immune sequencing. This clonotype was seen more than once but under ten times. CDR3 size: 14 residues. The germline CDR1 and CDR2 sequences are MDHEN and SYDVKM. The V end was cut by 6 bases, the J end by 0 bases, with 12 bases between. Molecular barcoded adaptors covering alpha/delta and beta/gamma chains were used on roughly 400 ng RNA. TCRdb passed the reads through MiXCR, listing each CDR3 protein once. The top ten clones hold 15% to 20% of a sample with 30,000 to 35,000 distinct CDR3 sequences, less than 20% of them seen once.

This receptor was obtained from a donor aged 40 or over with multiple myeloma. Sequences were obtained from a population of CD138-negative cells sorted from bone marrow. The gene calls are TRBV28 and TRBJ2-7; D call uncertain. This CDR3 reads CASSLPKSSYEQYF. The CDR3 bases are TGTGCCAGCAGCCTCCCGAAGAGCTCCTACGAGCAGTACTTC.